This T cell receptor beta chain was documented in a study of cytotoxic CD8 clonotypes in ibrutinib-treated CLL (dated by TCRdb to 2020 to 2022). A note on the overall study: The cohort was composed of ten to eleven relapsed/refractory and approximately 16 treatment-naive patients; IGHV unmutated status was identified in some 17 patients. Cryopreserved peripheral blood mononuclear cells were collected at three points: before therapy, at response, and at either sustained remission or disease progression. All remission and progressive disease samples were collected while patients were still receiving ibrutinib. Responses were partial in some 24 patients and complete in 2; after median roughly 69 months follow-up, 14 stayed in remission and approximately 12 progressed. On average, each sample yielded about 260,000 productive templates and about 94,000 productive rearrangements. Samples at response were collected after a median of approximately twelve months of treatment, with a range of about 6 to 40 months. Longitudinal samples were obtainable from about 30% of the roughly 90 participants in the trial. Study-level results and caveats: Public clonotypes were found to be uncommon and were observed to contract or remain stable during treatment; the increase in clonality was shown to reflect expansion of private clonotypes at ibrutinib response. Clonality rose at ibrutinib response, remained stable during sustained remission, and dropped back toward baseline at progression. Sampling times were not matched between patients in sustained remission and patients whose disease was progressing, and lymph node repertoires were not examined. Baseline clonality was found to be higher than that of age-matched healthy donors and was strongly correlated with circulating CD8+ T-cell counts.

What the time point label conveys for this sample: 24 months on ibrutinib. Roughly 1.8 micrograms of genomic DNA were extracted from cryopreserved PBMCs for TCR beta library preparation. Longitudinal blood samples from CLL patients receiving ibrutinib monotherapy were subjected to high-throughput TCR beta sequencing. The patients took part in an open-label, single-center phase 2 trial of ibrutinib monotherapy. Via the germline V gene, CDR1 is MGHRA and CDR2 YSYEKL. The CDR3, from cysteine to phenylalanine, totals 16 residues. The CDR3 DNA has 48 bases and is translated from base 1. V and J are trimmed by 1 base and 5 bases, and the gene matches miss 10 bases of the junction. Each clonotype received, on average, about 10x coverage in deep resolution sequencing performed on a MiSeq, where the target depth lay between 1 in 1 million and 1 in 200,000 T cells. TCR beta libraries were generated with the immunoSEQ hsTCRB Kit. Per the original workflow: Data were analyzed with ImmunoSEQ Data Assistant and ImmunoSEQ Analyzer, with V, D and J genes assigned per IMGT definitions. Clonality, which ranges from 0 to 1, was calculated by subtracting the normalized Shannon entropy of productive rearrangement frequencies from one. Only overrepresented clonotypes making up at least 0.05% of the repertoire of each patient were included in the public clonotype analysis. Roughly 12 age-matched healthy donor repertoires from immuneACCESS were used as controls for clonality. The source is immuneACCESS, and TCRdb retained only in-frame sequences with V and J called. Part of the clones is not carried over; for the studies checked, unresolved V genes explain less than half of this, and the remainder is unexplained. D and trimming come from the DNA, and the V and J calls and clone size come from that table. The sample table records 200,000 to 250,000 clones; less than 75% of these occur just once. The biggest ten clones account for less than 20% of the sample.

A word on this clone: The target of this receptor is not known. Base quality data are lacking; no much larger clone is found one base away.

The source is a human donor with chronic lymphocytic leukemia. The material was PBMCs, obtained after 24 months of ibrutinib treatment. The receptor chain draws on TRBV4-1 and TRBJ2-5, with 7 bases aligning to TRBD2. In nucleotides, the sequence is TGCGCCAGCAGCCAAGTGGGAGGGATTGATCCGGAGACCCAGTACTTC. Its protein product is CASSQVGGIDPETQYF.